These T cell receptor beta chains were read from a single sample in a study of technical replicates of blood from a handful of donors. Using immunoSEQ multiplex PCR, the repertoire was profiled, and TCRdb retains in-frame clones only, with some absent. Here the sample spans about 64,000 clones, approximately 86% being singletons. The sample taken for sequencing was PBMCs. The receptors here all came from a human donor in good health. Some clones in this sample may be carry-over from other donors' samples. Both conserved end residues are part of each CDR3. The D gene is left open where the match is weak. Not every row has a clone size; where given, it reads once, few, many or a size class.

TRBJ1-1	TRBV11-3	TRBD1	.	TGTGCCAGCAGCTTGAGGGGGCATACTGAAGCTTTCTTT	CASSLRGHTEAFF
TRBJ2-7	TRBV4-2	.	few	TGTGCCAGCAGTCCTGGAGGCGGGGCCGAGCAGTACTTC	CASSPGGGAEQYF
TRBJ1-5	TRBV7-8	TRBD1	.	TGTGCCAGCGGAAGTGACAGGGTCCCCAATCAGCCCCAGCATTTT	CASGSDRVPNQPQHF
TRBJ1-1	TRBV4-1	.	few	TGCGCCAGCAGCCAAGCGATTCCCCGTGGGAGCACTGAAGCTTTCTTT	CASSQAIPRGSTEAFF
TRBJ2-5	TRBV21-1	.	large	TGTGCCACCCTCGGAGGGGCCGATAAAGAGACCCAGTACTTC	CATLGGADKETQYF
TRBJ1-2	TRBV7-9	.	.	TGTGCCAGCAGCCCCGCCCCCAGGGGCTACACCTTC	CASSPAPRGYTF
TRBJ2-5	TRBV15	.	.	TGTGCCACCAGCAGAGATGGAGTTTTGGAGACCCAGTACTTC	CATSRDGVLETQYF
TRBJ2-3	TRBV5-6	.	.	TGTGCCAGCAGCTTGGCCCCAGGGGGCACAGATACGCAGTATTTT	CASSLAPGGTDTQYF
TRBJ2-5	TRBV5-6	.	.	TGTGCCAGCAGCATCCGTCGGGTAAACCAAGAGACCCAGTACTTC	CASSIRRVNQETQYF
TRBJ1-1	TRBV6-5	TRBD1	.	TGTGCCAGCAGTTACTCGAGGACAGGGGAGGCTGAAGCTTTCTTT	CASSYSRTGEAEAFF
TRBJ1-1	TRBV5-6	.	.	TGTGCCAGCAGCTTAGGAGTAGGTAGTGCTTTCTTT	CASSLGVGSAFF
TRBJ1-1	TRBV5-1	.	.	TGCGCCAGCAGCTTGTTGGCGGGACGTAGCATGAACACTGAAGCTTTCTTT	CASSLLAGRSMNTEAFF
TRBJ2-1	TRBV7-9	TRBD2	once	TGTGCCAGCAGCTTACCGACTAGCGGCAATGAGCAGTTCTTC	CASSLPTSGNEQFF
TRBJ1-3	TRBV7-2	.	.	TGTGCCAGCAGCATTATCATGACAACCTCTGGAAACACCATATATTTT	CASSIIMTTSGNTIYF
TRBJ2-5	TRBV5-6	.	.	TGTGCCAGCCGGGGAGACCTCCAAGAGACCCAGTACTTC	CASRGDLQETQYF
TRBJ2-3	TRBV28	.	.	TGTGCCAGCAGTCTAGGCCTGGGAGGCTATAGCACAGATACGCAGTATTTT	CASSLGLGGYSTDTQYF
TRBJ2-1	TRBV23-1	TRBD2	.	TGCGCCAGCCTGACTCCCGGGGGGGAGGGCCTTACCTACAATGAGCAGTTCTTC	CASLTPGGEGLTYNEQFF
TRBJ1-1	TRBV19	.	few	TGTGCCAGTAGTATCGGGGGGCGGAGCACTGAAGCTTTCTTT	CASSIGGRSTEAFF
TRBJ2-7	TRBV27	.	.	TGTGCCAGCAAAGGGAAACAGGGCCCTTTTTACGAGCAGTACTTC	CASKGKQGPFYEQYF
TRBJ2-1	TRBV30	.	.	TGTGCCTGGAGTGTAACGGGAGAGCAGTTCTTC	CAWSVTGEQFF
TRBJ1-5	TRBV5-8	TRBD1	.	TGTGCCAGCAGCTTTCGACCGGGACAGGGTGGGCAGCCCCAGCATTTT	CASSFRPGQGGQPQHF
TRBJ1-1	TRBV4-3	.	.	TGCGCCAGCAGCCAGCTGACAGGGAACACTGAAGCTTTCTTT	CASSQLTGNTEAFF
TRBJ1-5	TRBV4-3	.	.	TGCGCCAGCAGCCAAGATCGAGGTACCAATCAGCCCCAGCATTTT	CASSQDRGTNQPQHF
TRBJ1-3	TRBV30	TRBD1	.	TGTGCCTGGAACCGGGACAGGACCCAAGGTGCCATATATTTT	CAWNRDRTQGAIYF
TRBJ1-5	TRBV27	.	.	TGTGCCAGCAGTTTAATTCATAGCAATCAGCCCCAGCATTTT	CASSLIHSNQPQHF
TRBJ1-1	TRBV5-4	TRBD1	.	TGTGCCAGCAGCTTAACAGGGGAACCGAACACTGAAGCTTTCTTT	CASSLTGEPNTEAFF